These T cell receptor beta chains were read from a single sample in a study of beta chain features in type 1 diabetes. TCRdb's copy holds only in-frame clones and misses some; the assay was immunoSEQ multiplex PCR. This sample has 150,000 to 200,000 clones, with 9% to 10% found just once. The sequenced sample was central memory CD4+ T cells from blood. The source is a young woman in good health. The CDR3 runs from the conserved cysteine through the conserved F or W. The D gene is left open where the match is weak. A row's size may be missing; if present it is once, few, many or a size class.

TRBV18	-	-	TRBJ1-4	TGTGCCAGCTCACCTCGACAGAGTAATGAAAAACTGTTTTTT	CASSPRQSNEKLFF
TRBV4-3	-	TRBD2	TRBJ2-7	TGCGCCAGCAGCCGAGGGACTAGCGGAGCCTACGAGCAGTACTTC	CASSRGTSGAYEQYF
TRBV7-6	-	TRBD2	TRBJ2-7	TGTGCCAGCAGCTCCGGACTAGCGGGGGGGCTCGAGCAGTACTTC	CASSSGLAGGLEQYF
TRBV19	few	-	TRBJ2-6	TGTGCCAGTACGGGTTCTGGGGCCAACGTCCTGACTTTC	CASTGSGANVLTF
TRBV15	-	TRBD2	TRBJ2-1	TGTGCCACCAGCAGAGCGGGGGGGCCTTACAATGAGCAGTTCTTC	CATSRAGGPYNEQFF
TRBV7-9	few	TRBD1	TRBJ2-2	TGTGCCAGTACAGGGGGCTCCAACACCGGGGAGCTGTTTTTT	CASTGGSNTGELFF
TRBV28	few	-	TRBJ2-6	TGTGCCAGCACCAAGGCGGGGTCTGGGGCCAACGTCCTGACTTTC	CASTKAGSGANVLTF
TRBV7-9	-	-	TRBJ1-2	TGTGCCAGCAGCCGGTATGGCTACACCTTC	CASSRYGYTF
TRBV15	-	TRBD2	TRBJ2-7	TGTGCCACCAGCGGGGACTATAAATCCTACGAGCAGTACTTC	CATSGDYKSYEQYF
TRBV5-4	-	TRBD1	TRBJ1-2	TGTGCCAGCAGCTTGCCTCCGGGACAGGGGGCGAATGGCTACACCTTC	CASSLPPGQGANGYTF
TRBV7-9	-	TRBD2	TRBJ2-7	TGTGCCAGCAGCTTAGGGACTAGCGGCTCCTACGAGCAGTACTTC	CASSLGTSGSYEQYF
TRBV29-1	many	-	TRBJ1-2	TGCAGCGTTGAAGTGCCCGGGGGCTATGGCTACACCTTC	CSVEVPGGYGYTF
TRBV4-1	-	TRBD2	TRBJ2-3	TGCGCCAGCAGCGGAGCGGGAGCGAACACAGATACGCAGTATTTT	CASSGAGANTDTQYF